The 20 T cell receptor beta chains listed next were all sequenced from one sample in a study of T cell responses to AZD1222 COVID-19 vaccine. Sequenced by immunoSEQ multiplex PCR; TCRdb stores in-frame clones only, minus some. The table records under 170,000 clones, 90% of them present only once. The starting material was peripheral blood, obtained 28 days after the second AZD1222 dose. The receptors derive from an adult who received the AZD1222 COVID-19 vaccine.

This clone was seen only once. The rearrangement joins TRBV7-9 to TRBJ1-1; D unclear. CDR3 size: 13 residues. Germline CDR1 and CDR2: SEHNR and FQNEAQ (reference sequence). Trimming removed 3 bases at V and 0 bases at J, with 5 bases between. The CDR3 protein is CASSFSLNTEAFF. CDR3 bases: TGTGCCAGCAGCTTTTCACTGAACACTGAAGCTTTCTTT.

This clone has only one observation. The rearrangement links TRBV9 to TRBJ2-5; 12 bases fit TRBD2. This CDR3 has 16 amino acids. Germline CDR1 is SGDLS and CDR2 is YYNGEE. J lost 5 bases, V lost 0 bases, and 5 bases had no gene match. In DNA form, the CDR3 reads TGTGCCAGCAGCGTAGCAACTAGCGGGAGGAGGGAGACCCAGTACTTC. This translates into CASSVATSGRRETQYF.

The gene calls are TRBV12-3 or TRBV12-4 and TRBJ1-2; TRBD1 matches 8 bases. Losses at the gene ends were 9 bases for V and 3 bases for J; bases not matched to a gene: 6. The CDR3 contains 13 residues. CDR3 sequence (DNA): TGTGCCAGTAGGTCAGGGGGCGACTATGGCTACACCTTC. Amino acid sequence: CASRSGGDYGYTF.

V is TRBV27 and J is TRBJ2-7; D remains ambiguous. Trimming removed 5 bases at V and 1 base at J, with 21 bases between. From germline, CDR1 is MNHEY and CDR2 SMNVEV (reference sequence). The CDR3 totals 17 residues. The CDR3 DNA is TGTGCCAGCAGTCCCTACTACGCGAACGTGGGGTCCTACGAGCAGTACTTC. This sequence encodes CASSPYYANVGSYEQYF.

CDR3 in amino acids: CASSYGQGVETQYF. The CDR3 DNA follows: TGTGCCAGCAGTTATGGACAGGGTGTCGAGACCCAGTACTTC. The genes are TRBV6-5 and TRBJ2-5; 8 nucleotides match TRBD1. The CDR3 runs 14 residues. Germline loops: CDR1 MNHEY, CDR2 SVGAGI. V trimming: 3 bases; J trimming: 5 bases; junction bases outside the gene matches: 5.

This clone is a singleton in its sample. The chain is built from TRBV7-9 and TRBJ2-3; D gene uncertain. V was trimmed by 5 bases and J by 2 bases, leaving 17 bases between them. The CDR3 totals 16 residues. Germline CDR1 SEHNR, CDR2 FQNEAQ (reference sequence). CDR3 sequence reads: CASSPRPPPHTDTQYF. CDR3 sequence (DNA): TGTGCCAGCAGCCCCCGACCACCCCCACACACAGATACGCAGTATTTT.

The rearrangement joins TRBV5-1 to TRBJ2-2; 16 bases are shared with TRBD2. In germline, CDR1 is SGHRS, CDR2 YFSETQ. With 4 bases clipped from V and 1 base from J, the junction kept 4 bases outside the gene matches. The CDR3 covers 18 residues. For the CDR3, the DNA is TGCGCCAGCAGCCCGGGACTAGCGGGAGGGCGGAACACCGGGGAGCTGTTTTTT. It codes for CASSPGLAGGRNTGELFF. The full variable domain, completed using reference TRBV5-1 and TRBJ2-2, is KAGVTQTPRYLIKTRGQQVTLSCSPISGHRSVSWYQQTPGQGLQFLFEYFSETQRNKGNFPGRFSGRQFSNSRSEMNVSTLELGDSALYLCASSPGLAGGRNTGELFFGEGSRLTVL.

This chain uses TRBV29-1 with TRBJ1-1; possibly TRBD1 for D (5 bases). V lost 4 bases and J lost 5, with 17 bases in between. Germline V CDR1 and CDR2: SQVTM, ANQGSEA. The CDR3 spans 14 residues. This chain's CDR3 is CSVVSQGGGTEAFF. The CDR3 DNA sequence: TGCAGCGTTGTCTCCCAGGGCGGGGGAACTGAAGCTTTCTTT.

This clone was detected only a few times. The rearrangement links TRBV6-5 to TRBJ1-5; D call uncertain. The length of the CDR3 is 12 residues. Germline V gene sequence: CDR1 MNHEY, CDR2 SVGAGI. Trimming pared 8 bases from V and 6 bases from J, leaving 11 bases between. For the CDR3, the DNA is TGTGCCAGCGGCGGTACGGGTCAGCCCCAGCATTTT. It codes for CASGGTGQPQHF.

This sequence joins TRBV10-2 and TRBJ2-1; D assignment may be TRBD1 or TRBD2 (5 bases each). This CDR3 has 14 amino acids. The germline V gene has CDR1 WSHSY and CDR2 SAAADI. The V end was cut by 4 bases, the J end by 5 bases, with 12 bases between. Written as DNA, the CDR3 is TGCGCCAGCAGTGCCCGAGGGACGGACAATGAGCAGTTCTTC. The encoded protein is CASSARGTDNEQFF.

About this clone: Mismatch with germline at one junction end may stem from a read error. V usage is TRBV2 and J usage is TRBJ2-1; D unresolved. The CDR3 runs to 12 residues. Germline lookup yields CDR1 SNHLY and CDR2 FYNNEI. CDR3: CASREALNEQFF. For the CDR3, the DNA is TGTGCCAGCAGGGAAGCCCTCAATGAGCAGTTCTTC.

The V and J genes are TRBV18 and TRBJ2-1; 9 nucleotides line up with TRBD2. V was pared by 4 bases and J by 0 bases, with 10 bases of the junction left unmatched. The CDR3 runs 18 residues. CDR1 is KGHSH, CDR2 LQKENI, per germline. The CDR3 region is CASSRLAEFSFSYNEQFF. CDR3 DNA: TGTGCCAGCTCACGACTAGCGGAATTCTCTTTCTCCTACAATGAGCAGTTCTTC.

A single count supports this clone. The chain combines TRBV24-1 with TRBJ1-2; 8 positions match TRBD1. V shed 12 bases and J 4 bases; nucleotides not matched to a gene: 3. Germline CDR1 reads KGHDR; CDR2 reads SFDVKD. The CDR3 spans 11 residues. CDR3 DNA sequence: TGTGCCGTGGGGACAGGCTATGGCTACACCTTC. It is translated as CAVGTGYGYTF.

DNA of the CDR3: TGCGCCAGCAGCTTGGTGGGGGCGGACACTGAAGCTTTCTTT. It codes for CASSLVGADTEAFF. The chain uses TRBV5-1 and TRBJ1-1, with a tentative D call TRBD1 (6 bases). Trimming left V 0 bases short and J 3 bases short, with 9 bases between. The germline V gene has CDR1 SGHRS and CDR2 YFSETQ. The CDR3 contains 14 residues.

V gene TRBV2 combines with J gene TRBJ2-3; TRBD2 matches at 10 bases. This CDR3 is 16 amino acids long. The V and J ends lost 4 bases and 6 bases, in that order; junction bases with no gene match: 10. Germline V CDR1 and CDR2: SNHLY, FYNNEI. CDR3 in DNA: TGTGCCAGCAGTGGTGGAACTAGCGGGATGCGGGATACGCAGTATTTT. It encodes CASSGGTSGMRDTQYF.

The chain couples TRBV4-2 to TRBJ1-2, with 8 bases fitting TRBD1. Germline CDR1 and CDR2: LGHNA and YNFKEQ. V dropped 2 bases and J dropped 6; count of bases not matched to a gene: 11. The CDR3 length is 16 residues. Here the CDR3 reads CASSQPETGALHGYTF. CDR3 DNA: TGTGCCAGCAGCCAACCAGAGACAGGGGCCCTGCATGGCTACACCTTC.

This chain connects TRBV6-5 to TRBJ1-1; TRBD1 is a possible D gene (5 bases). Germline V gene lookup returns CDR1 MNHEY and CDR2 SVGAGI. Trimming pared 5 bases from V and 3 bases from J, leaving 16 bases between. CDR3 length: 15 residues. CDR3 in DNA: TGTGCCAGCAGTCCCGGAAGGGGCAGACACACTGAAGCTTTCTTT. As protein: CASSPGRGRHTEAFF.

The chain is built from TRBV28 and TRBJ1-1, with D possibly being TRBD1 (5 bases). Germline V lookup: CDR1 MDHEN, CDR2 SYDVKM. The CDR3 is 13 residues long. V was cut by 8 bases and J by 1 base, with 11 bases left in between. CDR3 in amino acids: CASLGRTNTEAFF. The CDR3 nucleotides read TGTGCCAGCCTGGGACGCACGAACACTGAAGCTTTCTTT.

The CDR3 protein is CASGTGQLNYGYTF. DNA of the CDR3: TGCGCCAGCGGGACAGGCCAGTTAAACTATGGCTACACCTTC. This chain uses TRBV5-1 with TRBJ1-2, with TRBD1 matching over 8 bases. J was trimmed by 2 bases and V by 7 bases; bases with no gene match: 7. Germline CDR1 reads SGHRS; CDR2 reads YFSETQ. The CDR3 consists of 14 residues.

The chain is built from TRBV19 and TRBJ1-2; a weak D match, TRBD1 (5 bases). The CDR3 contains 16 residues. Germline-derived CDR1 and CDR2 are LNHDA and SQIVND (reference sequence). The germline V and J ends were trimmed by 1 base and 3 bases, with 15 bases remaining between them. CDR3: CASSIGGDSRYYGYTF. In nucleotides, the CDR3 is TGTGCCAGTAGTATAGGTGGAGACAGCCGATACTATGGCTACACCTTC.